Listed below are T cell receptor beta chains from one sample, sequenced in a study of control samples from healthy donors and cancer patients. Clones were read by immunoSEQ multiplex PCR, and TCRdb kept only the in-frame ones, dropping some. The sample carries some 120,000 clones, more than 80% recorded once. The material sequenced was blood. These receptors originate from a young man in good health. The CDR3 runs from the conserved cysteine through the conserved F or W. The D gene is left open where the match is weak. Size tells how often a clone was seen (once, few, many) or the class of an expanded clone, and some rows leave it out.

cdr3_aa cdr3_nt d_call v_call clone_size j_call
CASSEAGHQPQHF TGTGCCAGCAGTGAAGCAGGGCATCAGCCCCAGCATTTT - TRBV25-1 - TRBJ1-5
CATSNRTNEKLFF TGTGCCACCAGTAATAGGACTAATGAAAAACTGTTTTTT - TRBV24-1 - TRBJ1-4
CASSPGQTLDTQYF TGCGCCAGCAGCCCGGGGCAGACCTTAGATACGCAGTATTTT - TRBV5-1 - TRBJ2-3
CSPKNQETQYF TGCAGCCCTAAGAATCAAGAGACCCAGTACTTC - TRBV20-1 - TRBJ2-5
CSVDKQGKNEQFF TGCAGCGTTGATAAACAGGGGAAGAATGAGCAGTTCTTC TRBD1 TRBV29-1 once TRBJ2-1
CASSRDRVYGYTF TGTGCCAGCAGCCGGGACAGGGTATATGGCTACACCTTC TRBD1 TRBV12-3/TRBV12-4 - TRBJ1-2
CASSGKAGSSYNEQFF TGCGCCAGCAGCGGAAAGGCGGGGAGCTCCTACAATGAGCAGTTCTTC - TRBV5-1 - TRBJ2-1
CASSLAMGTGTEAFF TGTGCCAGCAGCTTAGCGATGGGGACAGGCACTGAAGCTTTCTTT TRBD1 TRBV11-3 - TRBJ1-1
CASSTHPRGQGDYGYTF TGTGCCAGCAGCACCCACCCTCGAGGACAGGGTGACTATGGCTACACCTTC TRBD1 TRBV11-2 - TRBJ1-2
CASRYSGNEQFF TGTGCCAGCCGTTATTCAGGGAATGAGCAGTTCTTC - TRBV6-5 - TRBJ2-1
CASSVATSTDTQYF TGTGCCAGCAGCGTAGCTACTAGCACAGATACGCAGTATTTT - TRBV9 - TRBJ2-3
CASSSPEGSNSPLHF TGTGCCAGCAGTTCCCCCGAGGGAAGTAATTCACCCCTCCACTTT - TRBV6-6 - TRBJ1-6
CASSWGGQATGELFF TGTGCCAGCAGCTGGGGTGGGCAGGCCACCGGGGAGCTGTTTTTT - TRBV5-4 - TRBJ2-2
CASSLQGTDEQFF TGTGCCAGCAGTCTACAGGGAACCGATGAGCAGTTCTTC - TRBV6-6 - TRBJ2-1
CASKTGVVGYTF TGTGCCAGCAAAACAGGGGTCGTGGGCTACACCTTC TRBD1 TRBV6-5 - TRBJ1-2
CASSLDNRGRGSEAFF TGTGCCAGCAGCTTGGACAACAGGGGTCGCGGGAGTGAAGCTTTCTTT TRBD1 TRBV7-8 - TRBJ1-1
CASSLGLNSGNTIYF TGTGCCAGCAGCCTGGGACTGAACTCTGGAAACACCATATATTTT - TRBV5-6 - TRBJ1-3
CATSDLSGGYGYTF TGTGCCACCAGTGATTTAAGCGGGGGCTATGGCTACACCTTC - TRBV24-1 - TRBJ1-2
CASSFTTETNEKLFF TGTGCCAGCAGTTTTACGACGGAGACTAATGAAAAACTGTTTTTT - TRBV28 - TRBJ1-4
CASSPPGLYQPQHF TGTGCCAGCAGCCCCCCTGGGCTGTATCAGCCCCAGCATTTT - TRBV7-2 - TRBJ1-5
CASSYYETQYF TGTGCCAGCAGTTACTATGAGACCCAGTACTTC - TRBV6-5 - TRBJ2-5
CASSAVDGDEQYF TGTGCCAGCAGCGCCGTGGACGGGGACGAGCAGTACTTC - TRBV7-9 - TRBJ2-7
CASSFSGFEKLFF TGTGCCAGCAGCTTCTCGGGGTTTGAAAAACTGTTTTTT - TRBV7-9 - TRBJ1-4
CASSLEGQGSHTEAFF TGCGCCAGCAGCCTGGAAGGACAGGGAAGTCACACTGAAGCTTTCTTT TRBD1 TRBV5-1 - TRBJ1-1
CASSSPGAGQPQHF TGTGCCAGCAGTTCCCCGGGGGCTGGGCAGCCCCAGCATTTT - TRBV6-6 - TRBJ1-5